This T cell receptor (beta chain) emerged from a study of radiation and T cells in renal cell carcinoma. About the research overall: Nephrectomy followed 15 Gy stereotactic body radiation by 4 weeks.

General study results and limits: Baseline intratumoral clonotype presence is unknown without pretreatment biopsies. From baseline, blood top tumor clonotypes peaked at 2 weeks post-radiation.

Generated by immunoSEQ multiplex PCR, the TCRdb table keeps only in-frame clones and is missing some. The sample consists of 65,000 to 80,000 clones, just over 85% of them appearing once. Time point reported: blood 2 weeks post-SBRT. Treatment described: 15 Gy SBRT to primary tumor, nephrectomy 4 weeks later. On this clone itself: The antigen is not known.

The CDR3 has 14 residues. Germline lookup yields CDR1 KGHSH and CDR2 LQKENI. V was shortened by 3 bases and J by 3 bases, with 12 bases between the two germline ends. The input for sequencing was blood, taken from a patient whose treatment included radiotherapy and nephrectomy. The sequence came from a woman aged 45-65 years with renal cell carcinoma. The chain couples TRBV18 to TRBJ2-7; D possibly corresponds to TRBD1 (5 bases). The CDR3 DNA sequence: TGTGCCAGCTCACCTCAAGGGGCGAACTACGAGCAGTACTTC. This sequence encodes CASSPQGANYEQYF.